One T cell receptor (beta chain) is described in this entry. Its antigen is as yet unknown. The data originate from a study of OX40 agonist ivuxolimab in advanced cancers. Study background: While on treatment, patients had intravenous ivuxolimab at 0.01 to 10 mg/kg every 2 weeks. Hepatocellular carcinoma, melanoma, renal cell or head and neck cancer occurred in dose-escalation patients. Study conclusions and caveats: Compared with CD4+, CD8+ T cells on average had more expanded clones. Nonresponders, in some cases, also had low normalized T-cell clonal expansion.

Assay: immunoSEQ multiplex PCR; the TCRdb copy retains only in-frame clones and omits some. The sample yields tens of thousands of clones, 70% to 80% seen once. The source material was CD4+ or CD8+ T cells sorted from blood, sampled in a trial of the OX40 agonist ivuxolimab. The sequence came from an adult with an advanced solid tumor such as melanoma, head and neck, liver or kidney cancer.

This CDR3 reads CASSFFLAGQGDGYTF. For the CDR3, the DNA is TGTGCCAGCAGCTTTTTCCTGGCCGGGCAGGGTGATGGCTACACCTTC. V and J are TRBV7-2 and TRBJ1-2; D is possibly TRBD1 (5 bases). Germline CDR1 is SGHTA and CDR2 is FQGNSA. There are 16 residues in the CDR3. The ends were cut back, 3 bases at V and 6 bases at J, with 20 bases in the middle. Full variable domain (missing parts from reference TRBV7-2 and TRBJ1-2): GAGVSQSPSNKVTEKGKDVELRCDPISGHTALYWYRQSLGQGLEFLIYFQGNSAPDKSGLPSDRFSAERTGGSVSTLTIQRTQQEDSAVYLCASSFFLAGQGDGYTFGSGTRLTVV.